This TCR beta chain was sequenced in a study of CD8+CD57+ T cells in acquired aplastic anemia. Whole-study context: Each DNA sample taken from sorted CD4+ and CD8+ cells came to about 3.4 ug on average.

Genomic DNA templated the TCR beta VDJ and CDR3 profiling. TCRdb re-derived calls from the reads in MiXCR, one entry per CDR3 protein. The sample yields 110,000 or so distinct CDR3 sequences, about half seen once. V was cut by 6 bases and J by 1 base, with 7 bases left in between. Germline-derived CDR1 and CDR2 are SGHVS and FQNEAQ. The CDR3 runs to 12 residues. The table lists this clonotype with a few counts. This clonotype was sampled from a human donor in good health, serving as a control. Specimen: sorted CD4+, CD8+, or CD8+CD57+ T cells (not recorded which) from PBMCs. V and J are TRBV7-8 and TRBJ2-7; a possible D gene is TRBD2 (6 bases). CDR3 residues: CASSRESYEQYF. Written as DNA, the CDR3 is TGTGCCAGCAGTCGGGAGTCCTACGAGCAGTACTTC.